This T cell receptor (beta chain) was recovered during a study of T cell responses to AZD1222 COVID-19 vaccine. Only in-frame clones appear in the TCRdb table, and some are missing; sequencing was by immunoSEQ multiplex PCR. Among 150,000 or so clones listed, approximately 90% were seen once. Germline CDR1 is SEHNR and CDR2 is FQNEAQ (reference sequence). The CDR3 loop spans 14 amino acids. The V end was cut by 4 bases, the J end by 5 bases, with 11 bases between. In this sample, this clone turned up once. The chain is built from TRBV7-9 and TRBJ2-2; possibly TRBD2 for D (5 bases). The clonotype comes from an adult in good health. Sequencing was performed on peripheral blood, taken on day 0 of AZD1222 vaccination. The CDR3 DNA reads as TGTGCCAGCAGCTACGGGGAAGGAACCGGGGAGCTGTTTTTT. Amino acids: CASSYGEGTGELFF.